Presented here are 31 T cell receptor beta chains from one specimen sequenced in a study of blood T cell repertoires in COVID-19. Libraries were prepared by immunoSEQ multiplex PCR; TCRdb keeps only in-frame clonotypes and omits some of them. Of roughly 250,000 clones in the sample, approximately 90% were seen once. The sequenced material came from peripheral blood. These TCRs come from a middle-aged woman who had recovered from COVID-19.

The J gene is TRBJ2-7, the V gene TRBV9, with TRBD1 matching over 7 bases. The germline CDR1 and CDR2 sequences are SGDLS and YYNGEE. J lost 5 bases, V lost 4 bases, and 9 bases had no gene match. This CDR3 spans 14 amino acids. Here the CDR3 DNA reads TGTGCCAGCAGCTTCACGACAGGGCCCCACGAGCAGTACTTC. It yields the protein CASSFTTGPHEQYF.

The chain uses TRBV5-8 and TRBJ1-1; D possibly corresponds to TRBD1 (6 bases). Between the trimmed V and J ends, which lost 3 bases and 1 base, there was a span of 16 bases. Germline V gene data show CDR1 as SGHTS and CDR2 as YDEGEE. The CDR3 runs 16 residues. This CDR3 reads CASSSFSGHRNTEAFF. In DNA, the CDR3 is TGTGCCAGCAGCTCCTTTTCGGGACATCGGAACACTGAAGCTTTCTTT.

Only a few counts were recorded for this clone. This chain uses TRBV10-3 with TRBJ1-5; D may be TRBD1 (5 bases). Trimming shortened V by 0 bases and J by 4 bases, and 13 bases separated the two germline ends. Looked up from germline, CDR1 is ENHRY and CDR2 is SYGVKD. The CDR3 loop spans 16 amino acids. The CDR3 nucleotides read TGTGCCATCAGTGAGTCGAAAGGGGTGAGGAATCAGCCCCAGCATTTT. It translates to CAISESKGVRNQPQHF.

This chain connects TRBV11-3 to TRBJ1-1, with a tentative D call TRBD1 (6 bases). CDR1 and CDR2 from the germline V gene are SGHNT and YENEEA. V dropped 8 bases and J dropped 1 base, with 8 bases sitting between them. This CDR3 is 12 amino acids long. The CDR3 DNA follows: TGTGCCAGCCAGGGGACGAACACTGAAGCTTTCTTT. It encodes CASQGTNTEAFF.

A single count supports this clone. The chain couples TRBV9 to TRBJ2-1, with TRBD2 matching over 8 bases. The V segment lost 3 bases and the J segment 2 bases; nucleotides outside the gene matches: 1. Germline V lookup: CDR1 SGDLS, CDR2 YYNGEE. The CDR3 totals 14 residues. CDR3 in amino acids: CASSAGGAYNEQFF. The CDR3 nucleotides are TGTGCCAGCAGCGCCGGGGGGGCCTACAATGAGCAGTTCTTC.

In its sample, this clone was seen a few times. V and J are TRBV2 and TRBJ2-1; 8 nucleotides align to TRBD2. The CDR3 totals 14 residues. Germline loops: CDR1 SNHLY, CDR2 FYNNEI. With V trimmed by 3 bases and J by 6 bases, 4 bases remained unmatched. The CDR3 spells CASSEGLVPNEQFF. DNA of the CDR3: TGTGCCAGCAGTGAGGGACTAGTCCCCAATGAGCAGTTCTTC.

This chain uses TRBV5-1 with TRBJ2-1; 10 bases match TRBD1. CDR1 and CDR2 (germline): SGHRS, YFSETQ. This CDR3 has 16 residues. V shed 3 bases and J 6 bases; nucleotides not matched to a gene: 9. This CDR3 is CASSWAQGQGPNEQFF. The CDR3 DNA follows: TGCGCCAGCAGCTGGGCCCAGGGACAGGGGCCCAATGAGCAGTTCTTC.

This chain uses TRBV9 with TRBJ1-6; a weak D match, TRBD1 (5 bases). Trimming removed 3 bases from V and 10 bases from J, with 14 bases in between. CDR3 length equals 14 residues. Germline CDR1 SGDLS, CDR2 YYNGEE. The CDR3 is CASSGRGSQSPLHF. DNA of the CDR3: TGTGCCAGCAGCGGGCGGGGGAGCCAATCACCCCTCCACTTT.

This sequence joins TRBV7-9 and TRBJ2-7, with unresolved D. The CDR3 spans 11 residues. From germline, CDR1 is SEHNR and CDR2 FQNEAQ (reference sequence). V was pared by 2 bases and J by 5 bases, with 4 bases between. The CDR3 DNA follows: TGTGCCAGCAGCTTACGGGACGAGCAGTACTTC. This codes for CASSLRDEQYF.

Remarks on this clone: Other nucleotide sequences from this sample produce the same CDR3. J is TRBJ1-1 and V is TRBV6-5; D not certain. Trimming stripped 0 bases from V and 2 bases from J, with 7 bases between. Germline V gives CDR1 MNHEY, CDR2 SVGAGI. The CDR3 has 14 amino acids. This chain's CDR3 is CASSYSRSNTEAFF. The CDR3, as DNA: TGTGCCAGCAGTTACTCTCGGAGTAACACTGAAGCTTTCTTT.

This clone was seen once. The chain employs TRBV3-1 (or the pseudogene TRBV3-2) and TRBJ1-2; unclear D gene. With 4 bases removed from V and 4 bases from J, the gap between germline ends came to 16 bases. Germline assignment: CDR1 LGHDT and CDR2 YNNKEL (reference sequence). The CDR3 loop spans 15 amino acids. The CDR3 sequence: CASSPGFPLLYGYTF. The DNA of the CDR3 is TGTGCCAGCAGCCCGGGGTTTCCGCTACTCTATGGCTACACCTTC.

The chain joins TRBV9 to TRBJ1-5; 8 nucleotides agree with TRBD1. This CDR3 is built from 15 residues. Germline V gene sequence: CDR1 SGDLS, CDR2 YYNGEE. Trimming removed 3 bases from V and 4 bases from J; junction bases left unmatched: 6. CDR3 residues: CASSETDRVNQPQHF. In DNA, the CDR3 is TGTGCCAGCAGCGAGACGGACAGGGTGAATCAGCCCCAGCATTTT.

This clone has only one observation. The V gene is TRBV27, the J gene TRBJ1-6; unclear D gene. V lost 6 bases and J lost 5, with 17 bases in between. There are 16 residues in the CDR3. CDR1 and CDR2 (germline): MNHEY, SMNVEV (reference sequence). CDR3 residues: CASSPGFRRDNSPLHF. Here the CDR3 DNA reads TGTGCCAGCAGCCCCGGGTTTCGGAGGGATAATTCACCCCTCCACTTT.

The chain uses TRBV29-1 and TRBJ2-2; a weak D match, TRBD1 (5 bases). CDR1 and CDR2 from the germline V gene are SQVTM and ANQGSEA. Trimming took 4 bases from V and 1 from J, leaving 7 bases between them. The CDR3 contains 13 residues. CDR3 residues: CSVAQVNTGELFF. CDR3 in DNA: TGCAGCGTTGCACAGGTGAACACCGGGGAGCTGTTTTTT.

This clone was seen a single time. DNA for the CDR3: TGTGCCAGCTCACCAAATCAGGGGGTTAACTATGGCTACACCTTC. Translated: CASSPNQGVNYGYTF. The rearrangement links TRBV18 to TRBJ1-2, with 7 bases fitting TRBD1. The CDR3 loop spans 15 amino acids. V lost 2 bases and J lost 1; bases outside the gene matches: 4. In germline, CDR1 is KGHSH, CDR2 LQKENI.

J is TRBJ2-1 and V is TRBV3-1 (or the pseudogene TRBV3-2), with D tentatively TRBD2 (7 bases). V lost 0 bases to trimming and J lost 4 bases, with 19 bases between them. CDR3 size: 18 residues. CDR1 LGHDT and CDR2 YNNKEL come from the germline V gene (reference sequence). This CDR3 reads CASSQESGGAWSYNEQFF. Here the CDR3 DNA reads TGTGCCAGCAGCCAAGAGTCTGGGGGGGCTTGGTCGTACAATGAGCAGTTCTTC.

This chain joins TRBV11-3 and TRBJ2-7; 7 bases agree with TRBD1. Germline CDR1 reads SGHNT; CDR2 reads YENEEA. Losses at the gene ends were 5 bases for V and 2 bases for J; bases not matched to a gene: 9. The CDR3 extends over 15 amino acids. The DNA of the CDR3 is TGTGCCAGCAGCCTATATCCGGGACAGACCTACGAGCAGTACTTC. It yields the protein CASSLYPGQTYEQYF.

V is TRBV5-4 and J is TRBJ2-1; tentatively, D is TRBD1 (5 bases). Trimming shortened V by 1 base and J by 4 bases, and 12 bases separated the two germline ends. This CDR3 is built from 15 residues. Germline lookup yields CDR1 SGHNT and CDR2 YYREEE (reference sequence). In DNA, the CDR3 is TGTGCCAGCAGCTTGTTCAGGGCTTCGTACAATGAGCAGTTCTTC. This codes for CASSLFRASYNEQFF. The full variable domain, in which reference TRBV5-4 and TRBJ2-1 provide the parts outside the CDR3, is ETGVTQSPTHLIKTRGQQVTLRCSSQSGHNTVSWYQQALGQGPQFIFQYYREEENGRGNFPPRFSGLQFPNYSSELNVNALELDDSALYLCASSLFRASYNEQFFGPGTRLTVL.

The chain joins TRBV6-1 to TRBJ1-1; a possible D gene is TRBD1 (6 bases). The CDR3 is 13 residues long. The V end lost 2 bases, the J end lost 6 bases, and 10 bases lay between the germline ends. Germline assignment: CDR1 MNHNS and CDR2 SASEGT. CDR3 amino acids: CASSESHRAEAFF. The CDR3 DNA reads as TGTGCCAGCAGTGAATCCCACAGGGCTGAAGCTTTCTTT.

This clone was seen once. V and J are TRBV29-1 and TRBJ1-1; D not resolved. CDR1 is SQVTM and CDR2 is ANQGSEA in the germline V gene. This CDR3 has 13 amino acids. V was pared by 7 bases and J by 0 bases, with 12 bases between. CDR3 sequence: CSAAEGLNTEAFF. The CDR3 DNA reads as TGCAGCGCCGCCGAGGGTCTGAACACTGAAGCTTTCTTT.

The chain recombines TRBV11-2 with TRBJ1-4, with 8 nucleotides matching TRBD1. Germline CDR1 reads SGHAT; CDR2 reads FQNNGV. The CDR3 is 15 amino acids. With 4 bases clipped from V and 7 bases from J, the junction kept 8 bases outside the gene matches. CDR3 sequence reads: CASSSRQGAGEKLFF. The CDR3 DNA reads TGTGCCAGCAGCTCCCGGCAGGGGGCGGGTGAAAAACTGTTTTTT. Full variable domain (missing parts from reference TRBV11-2 and TRBJ1-4): EAGVAQSPRYKIIEKRQSVAFWCNPISGHATLYWYQQILGQGPKLLIQFQNNGVVDDSQLPKDRFSAERLKGVDSTLKIQPAKLEDSAVYLCASSSRQGAGEKLFFGSGTQLSVL.

This clone turned up a few times. V usage is TRBV25-1 and J usage is TRBJ1-1, with D perhaps TRBD1 (6 bases). This CDR3 contains 12 residues. The germline V gene encodes CDR1 MGHDK and CDR2 SYGVNS. The germline V and J ends were trimmed by 7 bases and 1 base, with 7 bases remaining between them. The CDR3 DNA reads as TGTGCCAGCACCAGGGGGAACACTGAAGCTTTCTTT. Protein sequence: CASTRGNTEAFF.

The genes are TRBV7-9 and TRBJ2-3; a weak D match, TRBD1 (6 bases). Trimming cost V 1 base and J 4 bases, with 9 bases left between them. Germline CDR1 and CDR2: SEHNR and FQNEAQ (reference sequence). CDR3 length equals 14 residues. As DNA, the CDR3 is TGTGCCAGCAGCTTAGTACAGGGTGCAGATACGCAGTATTTT. Translating gives CASSLVQGADTQYF.

The genes are TRBV5-4 and TRBJ2-3, with TRBD1 as a possible D gene (6 bases). V dropped 5 bases and J dropped 7 bases, with 14 bases sitting between them. The CDR3 extends over 13 amino acids. CDR1 SGHNT and CDR2 YYREEE come from the germline V gene (reference sequence). The CDR3 coding sequence is TGTGCCAGCAGAGCGAGGGGGACATATACGCAGTATTTT. Translating it yields CASRARGTYTQYF.

The chain has TRBV6-6 and TRBJ2-6; maybe TRBD2 (6 bases). Germline loops: CDR1 MNHNY, CDR2 SVGAGI (reference sequence). Trimming left V 0 bases short and J 3 bases short, with 9 bases between. The CDR3 covers 16 residues. The CDR3 DNA reads as TGTGCCAGCAGTTACTCAAGGGGAGGTGGGGCCAACGTCCTGACTTTC. It translates to CASSYSRGGGANVLTF.

The chain employs TRBV7-3 and TRBJ2-1; perhaps TRBD1 as D (5 bases). V was pared by 6 bases and J by 4 bases, with 10 bases between. This CDR3 comprises 13 residues. Germline V gene sequence: CDR1 SGHTA, CDR2 FQGTGA. The CDR3 protein is CASSSQAYNEQFF. CDR3 coding DNA: TGTGCCAGCAGTTCACAGGCGTACAATGAGCAGTTCTTC. Full variable domain (remainder filled in from reference TRBV7-3 and TRBJ2-1): GAGVSQTPSNKVTEKGKYVELRCDPISGHTALYWYRQSLGQGPEFLIYFQGTGAADDSGLPNDRFFAVRPEGSVSTLKIQRTERGDSAVYLCASSSQAYNEQFFGPGTRLTVL.

This clone came up a few times. The chain couples TRBV7-2 to TRBJ1-4; TRBD1 might be the D (5 bases). The CDR3 covers 18 residues. Germline V gene sequence: CDR1 SGHTA, CDR2 FQGNSA. Trimming shortened V by 0 bases and J by 5 bases, and 19 bases separated the two germline ends. The CDR3, as DNA: TGTGCCAGCAGCTTAGCGATCGGGGAGGACACCCAGAATGAAAAACTGTTTTTT. Translation gives CASSLAIGEDTQNEKLFF.

V usage is TRBV4-3 and J usage is TRBJ2-5; TRBD1 is a possible D gene (7 bases). The CDR3 sequence is 16 residues long. Germline values: CDR1 LGHNA, CDR2 YSLEER. With 2 bases removed from V and 5 bases from J, the gap between germline ends came to 18 bases. CDR3 sequence: CASSQKKGAGWETQYF. The CDR3 DNA reads TGCGCCAGCAGCCAAAAGAAGGGGGCGGGGTGGGAGACCCAGTACTTC.

J is TRBJ1-3 and V is TRBV19; a weak D match, TRBD1 (5 bases). Trimming removed 0 bases at V and 0 bases at J, with 6 bases between. Germline V gene data show CDR1 as LNHDA and CDR2 as SQIVND (reference sequence). The CDR3 runs 15 residues. CDR3 nucleotides: TGTGCCAGTAGTATAGACAGGGCCTCTGGAAACACCATATATTTT. This codes for CASSIDRASGNTIYF.

V is TRBV7-2 and J is TRBJ2-3; 10 bases match TRBD2. Germline V CDR1 and CDR2: SGHTA, FQGNSA. The J segment lost 6 bases and the V segment lost 4 bases, leaving 10 bases of the junction unmatched. The CDR3 covers 16 residues. CDR3 nucleotides: TGTGCCAGCAGCTCACGTAGCGGGGGGCCGATTGATACGCAGTATTTT. It encodes CASSSRSGGPIDTQYF.

This chain joins TRBV11-3 and TRBJ1-1; D is undetermined. V was pared by 0 bases and J by 6 bases, with 8 bases between. The CDR3 sequence is 13 residues long. Looked up from germline, CDR1 is SGHNT and CDR2 is YENEEA. The CDR3 spells CASSLDVASEAFF. The DNA for the CDR3 is TGTGCCAGCAGCTTAGATGTGGCCTCTGAAGCTTTCTTT.